This TCR beta chain was sequenced for a study of response to subunit inactivated influenza vaccine. TCRdb analysed the RT-PCR reads with MiXCR anew, one entry per CDR3 protein. This table has 750,000 to 850,000 distinct CDR3 sequences, about 18% appearing once. This sequence was found in a man aged 50 to 60 who received an inactivated influenza vaccine. The specimen comprised PBMCs from blood, sampled more than 4 days after vaccination.

The CDR3 DNA reads as TGTGCCAGCAGCTTAGGCAGGCGGGTTGGAGAGACCCAGTACTTC. Translated: CASSLGRRVGETQYF. This chain links TRBV7-9 with TRBJ2-5, with D perhaps TRBD2 (5 bases). Germline-derived CDR1 and CDR2 are SEHNR and FQNEAQ (reference sequence). This CDR3 has 15 residues. Trimming pared 1 base from V and 4 bases from J, leaving 13 bases between.